The 15 T cell receptor beta chains listed next were all sequenced from one sample in a study of T cells in Graves' hyperthyroidism and ophthalmopathy (dated by TCRdb to the late 2010s). Receptor amplification or capture employed multiplex PCR. The sequencer listed for this sample is Illumina HiSeq 2000. Amplification of TCR beta CDR3 regions was carried out from RNA transcripts. The TCR CDR3 was subjected to a first round of RT-PCR using the HTBI primer set and the Qiagen OneStep RT-PCR kit. TCRdb reworked the public reads: Q25 trimming with fastp, MiXCR clone assembly, productive beta chains retained. Every entry covers one CDR3 protein and lists the most common genes and DNA from its rows. This sample is represented by more than 550,000 distinct CDR3 sequences; approximately 15% of them were singletons. The ten largest clones take up 15% to 19% of the sample. The material sequenced was blood. These receptors came from a man between 50 and 59 years old with Graves' hyperthyroidism.

The table lists this clonotype with many counts. This chain joins TRBV11-2 and TRBJ1-1; TRBD1 aligns across 7 bases. Trimming at V came to 3 bases and at J to 2 bases, leaving 3 bases not matched to a gene. This CDR3 is 14 amino acids long. Looked up from germline, CDR1 is SGHAT and CDR2 is FQNNGV. The CDR3 DNA sequence: TGTGCCAGCAGCTTGGGACAGATAAACACTGAAGCTTTCTTT. Protein sequence: CASSLGQINTEAFF.

This clonotype has just a few counts. The chain links TRBV4-3 to TRBJ2-1, with unresolved D. V lost 0 bases, J lost 9 bases, and 12 bases lay in between. Germline V lookup: CDR1 LGHNA, CDR2 YSLEER. CDR3 length equals 14 residues. The CDR3 sequence: CASSQDGGEAEQFF. For the CDR3, the DNA is TGCGCCAGCAGCCAAGATGGCGGCGAAGCTGAGCAGTTCTTC.

This clonotype showed up many times. J is TRBJ2-2 and V is TRBV12-3 or TRBV12-4, with D hard to call. The CDR3 sequence is 13 residues long. V lost 5 bases and J lost 5, with 9 bases in between. The CDR3 DNA reads as TGTGCCAGCAGTATGACCGAGACCGGGGAGCTGTTTTTT. Translating it yields CASSMTETGELFF.

A note on this clonotype: Possible read error: a much larger clone is one base away. The V call is TRBV5-1, the J call TRBJ2-2; D is undetermined. CDR1 and CDR2 from the germline V gene are SGHRS and YFSETQ. The V end was cut by 0 bases, the J end by 6 bases, with 12 bases between. The CDR3 is 15 residues long. CDR3 amino acids: CASSLVAGPAGELFF. For the CDR3, the DNA is TGCGCCAGCAGCTTGGTGGCAGGTCCCGCCGGGGAGCTGTTTTTT.

The chain is built from TRBV19 and TRBJ1-5, with D hard to call. V lost 1 base and J 3 bases, leaving 4 bases between the germline ends. This CDR3 spans 13 amino acids. Germline lookup yields CDR1 LNHDA and CDR2 SQIVND (reference sequence). CDR3 in amino acids: CASSIVDNQPQHF. The DNA of the CDR3 is TGTGCCAGTAGTATAGTGGACAATCAGCCCCAGCATTTT.

The genes are TRBV25-1 and TRBJ2-7; D gene unclear. The germline V gene has CDR1 MGHDK and CDR2 SYGVNS. This CDR3 region has 13 residues. Trimming left V 3 bases short and J 7 bases short, with 13 bases between. CDR3 sequence (DNA): TGTGCCAGCAGTGAGGCTTCAAAAGGGGAGCAGTACTTC. Translating it yields CASSEASKGEQYF.

A few counts support this clonotype. The rearrangement joins TRBV5-1 to TRBJ2-7; D might be TRBD2 (6 bases). Germline V gene lookup returns CDR1 SGHRS and CDR2 YFSETQ. The germline V and J ends were trimmed by 2 bases and 3 bases, with 15 bases remaining between them. The CDR3 sequence is 15 residues long. CDR3 sequence: CASSFSLGEVYEQYF. For the CDR3, the DNA is TGCGCCAGCAGCTTCAGCTTAGGGGAGGTCTACGAGCAGTACTTC.

The chain combines TRBV18 with TRBJ1-1, with D possibly matching TRBD1 (6 bases). Germline V gene data show CDR1 as KGHSH and CDR2 as LQKENI. CDR3 length: 15 amino acids. V was clipped by 1 base and J by 5 bases, with 14 bases between them. The CDR3 nucleotides read TGTGCCAGCTCACCACTAACAGGGCAGGGGACTGAAGCTTTCTTT. Translating it yields CASSPLTGQGTEAFF.

This clonotype was recorded at least ten times. This chain connects TRBV6-1 to TRBJ2-7, with 7 bases identical to TRBD1. V shed 4 bases, J shed 0 bases, and the junction held 6 bases outside the gene matches. The V gene's germline CDR1 is MNHNS and CDR2 SASEGT. The CDR3 runs 15 residues. The CDR3 DNA sequence: TGTGCCAGCAGTGCCGGGACAGCGAACTCCTACGAGCAGTACTTC. This gives the protein CASSAGTANSYEQYF.

In this sample, this clonotype turned up a few times. The rearrangement joins TRBV2 to TRBJ2-7; D possibly corresponds to TRBD2 (6 bases). The CDR3 runs 14 residues. V was pared by 11 bases and J by 7 bases, with 24 bases between. Germline V gives CDR1 SNHLY, CDR2 FYNNEI. The CDR3 DNA reads as TGTGCCTCCGACGGGGGACCGCGGCCGAAGGAGCAGTACTTC. Its translation: CASDGGPRPKEQYF.

At least ten counts were recorded for this clonotype. CDR3 loop: CASSFAGSGRVGEQYF. CDR3 nucleotide sequence: TGTGCCAGCAGTTTTGCAGGTAGCGGGAGGGTCGGCGAGCAGTACTTC. This chain joins TRBV28 and TRBJ2-7; 11 nucleotides align to TRBD2. The V and J ends lost 3 bases and 6 bases, in that order; junction bases with no gene match: 10. The CDR3 runs to 16 residues. CDR1 is MDHEN, CDR2 SYDVKM, per germline.

This clonotype was seen ten or more times. The rearrangement links TRBV20-1 to TRBJ2-1; 7 bases line up with TRBD1. Germline-derived CDR1 and CDR2 are DFQATT and SNEGSKA (reference sequence). This CDR3 contains 15 residues. The junction had 11 bases not matched to a gene; V was cut back by 4 bases and J by 5 bases. DNA of the CDR3: TGCAGTGCTACGACAGGGCTAGCAGGAAACAATGAGCAGTTCTTC. Amino acids: CSATTGLAGNNEQFF.

This clonotype turned up a few times. The chain couples TRBV6-1 to TRBJ2-7; 8 nucleotides agree with TRBD1. The CDR3 loop spans 14 amino acids. V was clipped by 7 bases and J by 4 bases; unmatched bases: 9. The germline V gene has CDR1 MNHNS and CDR2 SASEGT. CDR3 protein: CASTSGGQGYEQYF. Written as DNA, the CDR3 is TGTGCCAGCACCTCAGGGGGCCAAGGATACGAGCAGTACTTC.

This clonotype was recorded at least ten times. This chain links TRBV9 with TRBJ2-1, with 13 bases aligning to TRBD2. The ends lost 4 bases at V and 7 bases at J; junction bases unmatched: 5. The CDR3 is 15 amino acids. The V gene's germline CDR1 is SGDLS and CDR2 YYNGEE. DNA for the CDR3: TGTGCCAGCAGCCCACTAGCGGGAGGGTTGAATGAGCAGTTCTTC. It encodes CASSPLAGGLNEQFF.

This clonotype was counted ten times or more. CDR3 sequence reads: CAISEGTGLNSPLHF. CDR3 coding DNA: TGTGCCATCAGTGAGGGGACAGGGCTGAATTCACCCCTCCACTTT. This chain uses TRBV10-3 with TRBJ1-6; TRBD1 matches 9 bases. This CDR3 is built from 15 residues. Germline CDR1 and CDR2: ENHRY and SYGVKD. Losses at the gene ends were 2 bases for V and 7 bases for J; bases not matched to a gene: 3.